This T cell receptor beta chain is from a study of glioma-infiltrating T cells after dendritic cell vaccination. This CDR3 comprises 15 residues. Unmatched junction bases numbered 6, after V lost 5 bases and J lost 4 bases. Germline-derived CDR1 and CDR2 are MNHNY and SVGAGI (reference sequence). The immunoSEQ assay amplified TCRB CDR3 from up to about 2 ug DNA. The primer mix had 60 V beta and 13 J beta primers. The data were produced by immunoSEQ multiplex PCR, yet TCRdb's version contains in-frame clones alone and is incomplete. The sample gives 100,000 to 120,000 clones, roughly 90% of which show up once; over 2.5% is in the top ten. Time point given: after dendritic cell vaccination, including at tumor progression/relapse.

The origin of this receptor is a human donor with glioblastoma. V usage is TRBV6-6 and J usage is TRBJ2-2, with 8 positions matching TRBD2. The sample here was blood, taken after dendritic cell vaccination. The CDR3 region has the DNA TGTGCCAGCAGTGTTAGCGGGGCTGGCACCGGGGAGCTGTTTTTT. Encoded protein: CASSVSGAGTGELFF.